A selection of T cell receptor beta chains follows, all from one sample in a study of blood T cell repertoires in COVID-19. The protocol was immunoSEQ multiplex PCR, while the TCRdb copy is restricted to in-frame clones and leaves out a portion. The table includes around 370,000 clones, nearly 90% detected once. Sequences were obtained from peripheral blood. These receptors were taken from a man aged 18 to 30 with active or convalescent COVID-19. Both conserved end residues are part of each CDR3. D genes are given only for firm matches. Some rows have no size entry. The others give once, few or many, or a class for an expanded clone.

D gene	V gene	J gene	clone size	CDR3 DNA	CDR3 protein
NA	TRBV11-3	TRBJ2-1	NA	TGTGCCAGCAGCTTAACTCCCAATGAGCAGTTCTTC	CASSLTPNEQFF
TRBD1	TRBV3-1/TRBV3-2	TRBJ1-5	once	TGTGCCAGCAGACGACAGGGGGTTGGTCAGCCCCAGCATTTT	CASRRQGVGQPQHF
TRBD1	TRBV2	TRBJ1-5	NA	TGTGCCAGCAATTCGGGACAGGGGGCAAGACAGCCCCAGCATTTT	CASNSGQGARQPQHF
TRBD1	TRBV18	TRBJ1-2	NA	TGTGCCAGCTCATCGGGACAGGGCGGAGGCTACACCTTC	CASSSGQGGGYTF
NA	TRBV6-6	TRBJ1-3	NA	TGTGCCAGCACACTAATGGGGGGGCCCGGAAACACCATATATTTT	CASTLMGGPGNTIYF
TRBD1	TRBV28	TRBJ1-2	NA	TGTGCCAGCAGAGAGGGACAGCAAGCCTATGGCTACACCTTC	CASREGQQAYGYTF
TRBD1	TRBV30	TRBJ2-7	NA	TGTGCCTGGGACAGGGGGCAGGTACAGTACTTC	CAWDRGQVQYF
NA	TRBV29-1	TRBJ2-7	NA	TGCAGCGCACAGGGCACCCTTTACGAGCAGTACTTC	CSAQGTLYEQYF
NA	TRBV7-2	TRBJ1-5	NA	TGTGCCAGCAGCTTCCAGGGGATGAGCAATCAGCCCCAGCATTTT	CASSFQGMSNQPQHF
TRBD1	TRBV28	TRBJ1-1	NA	TGTGCCAGCAGTCTTTGGACAGGGATGTCTTTCTTT	CASSLWTGMSFF
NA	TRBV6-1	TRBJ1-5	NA	TGTGCCAGCAGTGAATTGGTCTCTACCCAGCATTTT	CASSELVSTQHF
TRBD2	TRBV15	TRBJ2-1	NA	TGTGCCACCAGTGGGGCGGGAGGGGCACAGGAGCAGTTCTTC	CATSGAGGAQEQFF
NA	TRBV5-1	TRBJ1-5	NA	TGCGCCAGCAGCTTCGAAGAAGAACTGATATTCGGTAATCAGCCCCAGCATTTT	CASSFEEELIFGNQPQHF
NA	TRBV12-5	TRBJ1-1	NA	TGTGCTAGTGGAGAGAGGAACACTGAAGCTTTCTTT	CASGERNTEAFF
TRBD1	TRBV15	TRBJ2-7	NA	TGTGCCACCAGCCAAAGGACAGGGACCTACGAGCAGTACTTC	CATSQRTGTYEQYF
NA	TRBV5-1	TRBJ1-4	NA	TGCGCCAGCAGCTTGGACGGAGCGGATGAAAAACTGTTTTTT	CASSLDGADEKLFF
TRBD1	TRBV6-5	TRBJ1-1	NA	TGTGCCAGCAGTTACCCGGGACAGGGGGGCACTGAAGCTTTCTTT	CASSYPGQGGTEAFF
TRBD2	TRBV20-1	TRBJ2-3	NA	TGCAGTGCTAGAGCCGGGGGGGACGGATTT	CSARAGGDGF
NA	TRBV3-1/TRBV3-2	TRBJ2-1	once	TGTGCCAGCAGCCAAGTTGGATTGCGGATCTACAATGAGCAGTTCTTC	CASSQVGLRIYNEQFF
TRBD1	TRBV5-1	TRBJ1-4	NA	TGCGCCAGCAGCCAGGGACAGGGTTACGAAAAACTGTTTTTT	CASSQGQGYEKLFF
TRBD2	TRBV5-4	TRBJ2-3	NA	TGTGCCAGCAGCGCCGGACTAGCGGGAGGAGCAGATACGCAGTATTTT	CASSAGLAGGADTQYF
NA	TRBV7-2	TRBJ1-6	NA	TGTGCCACCGCGGGGGGTGTCAATTCACCCCTCCACTTT	CATAGGVNSPLHF
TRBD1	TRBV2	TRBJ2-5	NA	TGTGCCAGCAGTGATAGGGGGCAGGTTTTCGAGACCCAGTACTTC	CASSDRGQVFETQYF
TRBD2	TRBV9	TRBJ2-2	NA	TGTGCCAGCAGCGAAGGACTAGCGGGAGGTAACACCGGGGAGCTGTTTTTT	CASSEGLAGGNTGELFF
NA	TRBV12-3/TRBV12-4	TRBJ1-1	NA	TGTGCCAGCAGTTTCAGCGGCTGGACTGAAGCTTTCTTT	CASSFSGWTEAFF
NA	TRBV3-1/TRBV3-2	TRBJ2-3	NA	TGTGCCAGCAGCCAAGCTATCCGGGGAACGCAGTATTTT	CASSQAIRGTQYF
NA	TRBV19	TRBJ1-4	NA	TGTGCCAGTAGTATTTCGGGGGTTAATGAAAAACTGTTTTTT	CASSISGVNEKLFF
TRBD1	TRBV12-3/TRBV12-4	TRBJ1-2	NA	TGTGCCAGCAGTACAGGGGGCTATGGCTACACCTTC	CASSTGGYGYTF
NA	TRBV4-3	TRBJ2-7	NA	TGCGCCAGCAGCCAAGAGTCAGGACAGTATTACGAGCAGTACTTC	CASSQESGQYYEQYF
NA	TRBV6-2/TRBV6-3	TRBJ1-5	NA	TGTGCCAGCAGTTACGGCTACGGCGGAGGTAGCAATCAGCCCCAGCATTTT	CASSYGYGGGSNQPQHF
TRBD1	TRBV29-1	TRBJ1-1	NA	TGCAGCGTTGTAGCCCGGGACAGGGGGAAAACTAACACTGAAGCTTTCTTT	CSVVARDRGKTNTEAFF
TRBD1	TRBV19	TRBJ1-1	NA	TGTGCCAGTAGTTTAGGACAGGGGGAATTGAACACTGAAGCTTTCTTT	CASSLGQGELNTEAFF
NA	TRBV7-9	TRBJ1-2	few	TGTGCCAGTGGCAGTTATGGCTACACCTTC	CASGSYGYTF
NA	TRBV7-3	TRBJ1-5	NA	TGTGCCAGCAGCCCTCGTGGGGGGAATCAGCCCCAGCATTTT	CASSPRGGNQPQHF
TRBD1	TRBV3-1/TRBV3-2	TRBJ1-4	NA	TGTGCCAGCAGCCGAGGACAGGGCCATAATGAAAAACTGTTTTTT	CASSRGQGHNEKLFF
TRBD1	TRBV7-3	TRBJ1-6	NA	TGTGCCAGCAGCTTAGGGGACAGTCCAAATTCACCCCTCCACTTT	CASSLGDSPNSPLHF
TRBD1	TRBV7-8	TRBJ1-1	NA	TGTGCCAGCAGCACCTGGACAGGGGGGACTGAAGCTTTCTTT	CASSTWTGGTEAFF
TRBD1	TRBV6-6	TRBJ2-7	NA	TGTGCCAGCATGTTGGGACAGGCGGCCTACGAGCAGTACTTC	CASMLGQAAYEQYF
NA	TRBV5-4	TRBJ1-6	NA	TGTGCCAGCAGCCGGTCGGGGTCACCCCTCCACTTT	CASSRSGSPLHF
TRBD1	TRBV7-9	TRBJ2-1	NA	TGTGCCAGCAGCTCGACAGGGGCTTCCTACAATGAGCAGTTCTTC	CASSSTGASYNEQFF
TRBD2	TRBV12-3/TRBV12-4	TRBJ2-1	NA	TGTGCCAAACGGGGGGGAATGCCCCCCCAGTTCTTC	CAKRGGMPPQFF
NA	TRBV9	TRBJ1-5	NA	TGTGCCAGCAGCGACGGGGGAAACAATCAGCCCCAGCATTTT	CASSDGGNNQPQHF
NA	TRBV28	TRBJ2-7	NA	TGTGCCAGCAGTTTGGCCGGACAGAGCCTAATAAGCTCCTACGAGCAGTACTTC	CASSLAGQSLISSYEQYF
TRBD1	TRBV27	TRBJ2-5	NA	TGTGCCAGCAGACCCGGCGACAGGGGGTCACGAGAGACCCAGTACTTC	CASRPGDRGSRETQYF
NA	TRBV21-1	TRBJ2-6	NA	TGTGCCAGCAGCAAAGTTGGCCAACGCTCTGGGGCCAACGTCCTGACTTTC	CASSKVGQRSGANVLTF
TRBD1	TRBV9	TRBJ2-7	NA	TGTGCCAGCAGCGCCGGGACAGGGAACCCCTACGAGCAGTACTTC	CASSAGTGNPYEQYF
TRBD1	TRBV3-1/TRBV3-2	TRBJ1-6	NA	TGTGCCAGCAGCCCCCGGGACAGGGGGTATAATTCACCCCTCCACTTT	CASSPRDRGYNSPLHF
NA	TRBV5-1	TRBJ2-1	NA	TGCGCCAGCAGCTTGTCTGTTTTAGGACAGTCCAATGAGCAGTTCTTC	CASSLSVLGQSNEQFF
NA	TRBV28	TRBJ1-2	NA	TGTGCCAGCAGTTATTATGCCGGGGAGGGTGGGTATGGCTACACCTTC	CASSYYAGEGGYGYTF
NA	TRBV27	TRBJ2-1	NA	TGTGCCAGCAGTCGCCAGGTCTACAATGAGCAGTTCTTC	CASSRQVYNEQFF
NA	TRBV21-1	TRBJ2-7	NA	TGTGCCAGCAGCAGGACCGGGACAGGTGGTTTCGGGCAGTACTTC	CASSRTGTGGFGQYF
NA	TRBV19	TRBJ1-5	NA	TGTGCCAGTAGTATAGCTTCCGGGTCGAATCAGCCCCAGCATTTT	CASSIASGSNQPQHF
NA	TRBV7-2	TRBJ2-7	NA	TGTGCCAGCAGCGCACAGATAACCTACGAGCAGTACTTC	CASSAQITYEQYF